The T cell receptor beta chain described here comes from a study of OX40 agonist ivuxolimab in advanced cancers. Describing the broader study: The costimulatory receptor OX40 (CD134) was targeted by ivuxolimab, a fully human IgG2 agonistic monoclonal antibody. Intravenous ivuxolimab was administered to patients every 2 weeks at six dose levels: 0.01, 0.1, 0.3, 1.5, 3 and 10 mg/kg. Of the 50 to 55 patients in dose escalation, some 20 had hepatocellular carcinoma, about 15 had melanoma, 9 had renal cell carcinoma and 9 had head and neck cancer. In the dose-escalation cohort, more than 75% of patients were male, and the mean age was roughly 60 years, with a range of roughly 23 to 85. Patients were allowed to have had prior anti-PD-1, anti-PD-L1 or anti-CTLA-4 therapy, and approximately 39% of the dose-escalation patients had been treated with checkpoint inhibitors. Partial responses occurred in three dose-escalation patients, of whom one had hepatocellular carcinoma and two had cutaneous melanoma. The purpose of peripheral TCRbeta sequencing was to test whether ivuxolimab changed TCR sequence diversity and led to clonal T-cell expansion. The paper reports the monotherapy dose-escalation portion (N = 52 patients) of the phase I ivuxolimab trial. Broad study findings and their caveats: In the 0.1-3.0 mg/kg groups, partial responders had among the lowest normalized peripheral clonal expansion, particularly in CD8+ T cells. Low levels of normalized T-cell clonal expansion were also shown by some nonresponding patients. At doses of 0.1 to 3.0 mg/kg, clonal expansion of both CD4+ and CD8+ blood T cells was observed from baseline to week 6. After ivuxolimab, more expanded clones were found on average in CD8+ T cells than in CD4+ T cells. Which antigens the clonally expanded peripheral T cells were specific for was not determined.

The CDR3 covers 17 residues, taking in both the cysteine and the phenylalanine. Kept here is only the CDR3 DNA, which spans 51 bases and is read in frame from base 1. Notes on this clone: Its antigen has not been determined. No base quality values were provided; no much bigger clone lies one nucleotide off.

Patients with autoimmune disease history or receiving systemic immunosuppression were excluded from the trial. In every dose cohort, peripheral blood was drawn for TCR sequencing at baseline, cycle 4 day 1, and cycle 7 day 1. The samples were taken from a phase I, first-in-human, multicenter, open-label dose-escalation trial of ivuxolimab. Adults with locally advanced or metastatic head and neck squamous cell, hepatocellular, melanoma or renal cell carcinoma were enrolled in the trial. Before TCR sequencing, CD4+ T cells and CD8+ T cells were sorted from peripheral blood as separate populations. Genomic DNA was extracted from sorted cells for sequencing of the TCRbeta CDR3 region. The immunoSEQ Assay was used for sequencing of TCRbeta CDR3 regions. The table comes from immuneACCESS by way of TCRdb, which keeps in-frame sequences with V and J called. Part of the clones is missing from these tables; in studies checked, under half for an unresolved V gene and the rest for unknown reasons. This sample comprises 65,000 or so clones, around four fifths of them detected only once. Roughly 3.5% of the sample rests with the top ten.

This TCR derives from an adult with an advanced solid tumor such as melanoma, head and neck, liver or kidney cancer. The chain links TRBV12-1 with TRBJ2-4; TRBD1, the D gene given by the table, was not confirmed from the DNA. TRBV12-1 is given as a pseudogene. The sequenced sample was CD4+ or CD8+ T cells sorted from blood, obtained in a trial of the OX40 agonist ivuxolimab. The base sequence is TGTGCCAGCAGCACTGGGGGCCCCGGACGGTCAAAAAACATTCAGTACTTC. Its amino acids are CASSTGGPGRSKNIQYF.